This TCR beta chain is from a study of T-cell reconstitution after alpha-beta-depleted transplantation in children. The CDR3 length is 15 residues. CDR1 is SEHNR and CDR2 is FQNEAQ in the germline V gene (reference sequence). The V and J ends lost 4 bases and 5 bases, in that order; junction bases with no gene match: 9. Unique molecular identifiers tagged the TCRbeta library. Using its own MiXCR run on the PCR reads, TCRdb lists one record per CDR3 protein. The sample shows approximately 400,000 distinct CDR3 sequences, roughly a tenth of them seen only once. This clonotype was counted between two and nine times.

This TCR was sampled from a human donor who donated a stem cell graft to a child with acute myeloid leukemia. The chain couples TRBV7-9 to TRBJ2-5, with 8 bases identical to TRBD1. The sequencing used PBMCs from the stem cell graft donor, collected from the stem cell graft. DNA for the CDR3: TGTGCCAGCAGCTCCCAGGACAGGGCGGGGGAGACCCAGTACTTC. Protein sequence: CASSSQDRAGETQYF.